This passage covers 11 T cell receptor beta chains from one sample sequenced in a study of blood T cell repertoires in COVID-19. Data came from immunoSEQ multiplex PCR; TCRdb stores just in-frame clones and leaves some out. Of about 240,000 clones in the sample, 82% were seen once. The sequenced material came from peripheral blood. The receptors stem from a woman of 80 years or more with COVID-19, enrolled during active disease.

The chain has TRBV6-5 and TRBJ2-3; 9 bases map to TRBD1. V lost 7 bases and J lost 2; bases outside the gene matches: 7. The germline V gene has CDR1 MNHEY and CDR2 SVGAGI. The CDR3 spans 15 residues. The CDR3 nucleotides are TGTGCCAGCACCCCCGGACAGGGGCTCACAGATACGCAGTATTTT. Translating it yields CASTPGQGLTDTQYF.

This clone was picked up a small number of times. This chain uses TRBV30 with TRBJ1-6; 7 bases fit TRBD1. The junction had 12 bases not matched to a gene; V was cut back by 4 bases and J by 3 bases. The V gene's germline CDR1 is GTSNPN and CDR2 SVGIG (reference sequence). The CDR3 has 17 amino acids. The CDR3 DNA follows: TGTGCCTGGACCGCAACGAGGGGGCGCCTCTATAATTCACCCCTCCACTTT. The encoded protein is CAWTATRGRLYNSPLHF.

The V and J genes are TRBV5-6 and TRBJ2-2, with D uncertain. Trimming removed 8 bases at V and 2 bases at J, with 10 bases between. This CDR3 region has 13 residues. Germline V gene lookup returns CDR1 SGHDT and CDR2 YYEEEE. The CDR3 spells CASLRLNTGELFF. The CDR3 DNA reads as TGTGCCAGTTTGAGGTTAAACACCGGGGAGCTGTTTTTT. Based on the CDR3 plus reference TRBV5-6 and TRBJ2-2, the full variable domain is DAGVTQSPTHLIKTRGQQVTLRCSPKSGHDTVSWYQQALGQGPQFIFQYYEEEERQRGNFPDRFSGHQFPNYSSELNVNALLLGDSALYLCASLRLNTGELFFGEGSRLTVL.

This clone was counted a few times. This chain uses TRBV16 with TRBJ2-7; D may be TRBD1 (6 bases). CDR3 size: 13 residues. Trimming cost V 1 base and J 10 bases, with 14 bases left between them. The germline CDR1 and CDR2 sequences are KGHSY and FQNENV. Here the CDR3 reads CASSQFWGREQYF. For the CDR3, the DNA is TGTGCCAGCAGCCAATTTTGGGGGCGAGAACAGTACTTC.

This chain links TRBV7-2 with TRBJ2-1; TRBD2 matches 12 bases. The V gene end was trimmed by 10 bases and the J gene end by 9 bases; junction bases not matched to a gene: 13. The germline V gene encodes CDR1 SGHTA and CDR2 FQGNSA. The CDR3 has 15 residues. CDR3 sequence: CATQQTSGRRSEQFF. Written as DNA, the CDR3 is TGTGCCACCCAACAGACTAGCGGGAGACGAAGTGAGCAGTTCTTC. The full variable domain, completed using reference TRBV7-2 and TRBJ2-1, is GAGVSQSPSNKVTEKGKDVELRCDPISGHTALYWYRQSLGQGLEFLIYFQGNSAPDKSGLPSDRFSAERTGGSVSTLTIQRTQQEDSAVYLCATQQTSGRRSEQFFGPGTRLTVL.

The chain is built from TRBV6-5 and TRBJ2-7, with 8 nucleotides matching TRBD2. Germline lookup yields CDR1 MNHEY and CDR2 SVGAGI. The CDR3 consists of 13 residues. The V segment lost 8 bases and the J segment 5 bases; nucleotides outside the gene matches: 8. The CDR3 nucleotides read TGTGCCAGCGCCGCCGCCGGGAGGGACGAGCAGTACTTC. Encoded protein: CASAAAGRDEQYF.

V and J are TRBV2 and TRBJ2-4; 8 nucleotides line up with TRBD2. The CDR3 loop spans 15 amino acids. Per the germline V gene, CDR1 is SNHLY and CDR2 is FYNNEI. Losses at the gene ends were 8 bases for V and 0 bases for J; bases not matched to a gene: 6. The CDR3 spells CASGSSGLAKNIQYF. In nucleotides, the CDR3 is TGTGCCAGCGGCTCTAGCGGGTTAGCCAAAAACATTCAGTACTTC.

The rearrangement links TRBV20-1 to TRBJ1-1, with a weak D call TRBD1 (5 bases). Germline V gene sequence: CDR1 DFQATT, CDR2 SNEGSKA (reference sequence). The length of the CDR3 is 11 residues. V lost 6 bases to trimming and J lost 1 base, with 6 bases between them. CDR3 in amino acids: CSAGGNTEAFF. The CDR3 DNA reads as TGCAGTGCCGGGGGGAACACTGAAGCTTTCTTT.

The chain has TRBV19 and TRBJ1-6, with 9 positions matching TRBD1. The CDR3 contains 16 residues. Germline-derived CDR1 and CDR2 are LNHDA and SQIVND (reference sequence). Unmatched junction bases numbered 7, after V lost 1 base and J lost 9 bases. The CDR3 nucleotides are TGTGCCAGTAGTATAGTCCCCGGGACAGGGAGTTCACCCCTCCACTTT. Residues: CASSIVPGTGSSPLHF.

The gene calls are TRBV9 and TRBJ1-2; 8 bases map to TRBD1. This CDR3 is built from 16 residues. With 3 bases clipped from V and 1 base from J, the junction kept 8 bases outside the gene matches. Germline values: CDR1 SGDLS, CDR2 YYNGEE. CDR3: CASSGRGTGGNYGYTF. CDR3 nucleotides: TGTGCCAGCAGCGGACGGGGGACAGGTGGTAACTATGGCTACACCTTC.

V gene TRBV11-3 combines with J gene TRBJ2-5, with TRBD2 as a possible D gene (6 bases). Germline lookup yields CDR1 SGHNT and CDR2 YENEEA. The CDR3 contains 14 residues. V lost 8 bases, J lost 1 base, and 14 bases lay in between. The CDR3 sequence: CASALGGTQETQYF. CDR3 sequence (DNA): TGTGCCAGCGCTCTGGGGGGAACCCAAGAGACCCAGTACTTC.